Following are 13 T cell receptor beta chains from one sample sequenced in a study of vaccination and CD4 T cells after COVID-19. Their specific antigens are unknown. As for treatment: roughly ten-day PBMC culture with coronavirus spike peptide pools or control peptides (ViraFEST assay). Cultured CD4+ T cell DNA was sequenced using the Oncomine TCR Beta short-read assay. TCRdb re-called the PCR reads through MiXCR, storing one row per CDR3 protein. Seen here are 10,000 to 15,000 distinct CDR3 sequences, roughly 74% observed once, and the top ten hold around 32%. The sample comprised CD4+ T cells from blood, cultured in vitro. Every receptor here comes from a human donor who had recovered from COVID-19.

The chain links TRBV6-2 or TRBV6-3 to TRBJ1-5; D gene uncertain. Germline values: CDR1 MNHEY, CDR2 SVGEGT. The CDR3 contains 13 residues. V lost 1 base and J 4 bases, leaving 5 bases between the germline ends. Here the CDR3 reads CASSYLVNQPQHF. The CDR3 bases are TGTGCCAGCAGTTACTTAGTAAATCAGCCCCAGCATTTT.

This clonotype was recorded a few times. V is TRBV19 and J is TRBJ1-6; 7 bases are shared with TRBD1. J lost 7 bases, V lost 6 bases, and 6 bases had no gene match. This CDR3 has 14 amino acids. The germline V gene encodes CDR1 LNHDA and CDR2 SQIVND (reference sequence). CDR3 amino acids: CASSRTGPNSPLHF. CDR3 coding DNA: TGTGCCAGTAGCCGGACAGGACCCAATTCACCCCTCCACTTT. Full variable domain (outside the CDR3, taken from reference TRBV19 and TRBJ1-6): DGGITQSPKYLFRKEGQNVTLSCEQNLNHDAMYWYRQDPGQGLRLIYYSQIVNDFQKGDIAEGYSVSREKKESFPLTVTSAQKNPTAFYLCASSRTGPNSPLHFGNGTRLTVT.

This clonotype came up once. The J gene is TRBJ2-5, the V gene TRBV28, with TRBD1 as a possible D gene (6 bases). From germline, CDR1 is MDHEN and CDR2 SYDVKM. Trimming cost V 5 bases and J 0 bases, with 13 bases left between them. This CDR3 has 15 residues. CDR3 residues: CASSPRGLYQETQYF. The CDR3 DNA reads TGTGCCAGCAGTCCCAGGGGTCTGTACCAAGAGACCCAGTACTTC.

CDR3 sequence reads: CASSLSGTLNTEAFF. Written as DNA, the CDR3 is TGTGCCAGCAGCTTATCCGGGACCTTGAACACTGAAGCTTTCTTT. The rearrangement links TRBV11-2 to TRBJ1-1, with TRBD1 as a possible D gene (5 bases). V gave up 2 bases and J gave up 0 bases, with 10 bases separating them. Germline assignment: CDR1 SGHAT and CDR2 FQNNGV. The CDR3 has 15 amino acids.

This chain joins TRBV25-1 and TRBJ2-5, with no clear D. Germline CDR1 is MGHDK and CDR2 is SYGVNS. V gave up 1 base and J gave up 2 bases, with 11 bases separating them. This CDR3 contains 15 residues. The CDR3 reads CASSELAVIQETQYF. The CDR3 DNA follows: TGTGCCAGCAGTGAATTGGCGGTTATTCAAGAGACCCAGTACTTC.

In its sample, this clonotype was seen once. J is TRBJ2-7 and V is TRBV20-1; 16 bases agree with TRBD2. V shed 6 bases and J 0 bases; nucleotides not matched to a gene: 5. Germline CDR1 is DFQATT and CDR2 is SNEGSKA (reference sequence). This CDR3 contains 16 residues. The DNA for the CDR3 is TGCAGTGCGACCGGGACTAGCGGGAGGGACTCCTACGAGCAGTACTTC. Translation: CSATGTSGRDSYEQYF.

This clonotype was seen only a few times. This chain joins TRBV15 and TRBJ1-5; 12 bases are shared with TRBD1. The CDR3 runs 16 residues. V was pared by 8 bases and J by 2 bases, with 7 bases of the junction left unmatched. Germline values: CDR1 LNHNV, CDR2 YYDKDF (reference sequence). The CDR3 is CATPLGTGGRNQPQHF. As DNA, the CDR3 is TGTGCCACCCCCCTAGGGACAGGGGGCCGCAATCAGCCCCAGCATTTT.

V usage is TRBV7-9 and J usage is TRBJ1-1; D is uncertain. Germline CDR1 reads SEHNR; CDR2 reads FQNEAQ (reference sequence). The CDR3 sequence is 13 residues long. Trimming cost V 10 bases and J 4 bases, with 16 bases left between them. CDR3 in amino acids: CATRKEGPTEAFF. DNA for the CDR3: TGTGCCACCCGTAAGGAGGGCCCCACTGAAGCTTTCTTT. The full variable domain, rest sourced from reference TRBV7-9 and TRBJ1-1, is DTGVSQNPRHKITKRGQNVTFRCDPISEHNRLYWYRQTLGQGPEFLTYFQNEAQLEKSRLLSDRFSAERPKGSFSTLEIQRTEQGDSAMYLCATRKEGPTEAFFGQGTRLTVV.

By sample fraction, this clonotype is medium-sized (0.01 to 0.1%). The chain carries TRBV20-1 and TRBJ1-5; TRBD1 matches at 7 bases. This CDR3 region has 15 residues. V was clipped by 6 bases and J by 3 bases; unmatched bases: 11. Germline V gene data show CDR1 as DFQATT and CDR2 as SNEGSKA (reference sequence). The CDR3 nucleotides are TGCAGTGCCCGGGCAGGGGGGGCCTACAATCAGCCCCAGCATTTT. Its translation is CSARAGGAYNQPQHF.

This chain links TRBV10-1 with TRBJ2-7, with 7 bases matching TRBD1. The CDR3 covers 10 residues. Germline V gene lookup returns CDR1 WNHNN and CDR2 SYGVQD (reference sequence). The V and J ends lost 6 bases and 9 bases, in that order; junction bases with no gene match: 2. CDR3 region: CASSPGGQYF. CDR3 bases: TGCGCCAGCAGCCCAGGGGGGCAGTACTTC.

CDR3 sequence: CASRGLAGRYNEQFF. CDR3 bases: TGTGCCAGCAGGGGACTAGCGGGACGTTACAATGAGCAGTTCTTC. This chain uses TRBV7-9 with TRBJ2-1, with 13 nucleotides matching TRBD2. This CDR3 contains 15 residues. The germline V gene has CDR1 SEHNR and CDR2 FQNEAQ (reference sequence). Trimming cost V 6 bases and J 4 bases; bases outside gene matches: 3. The full variable domain, rest sourced from reference TRBV7-9 and TRBJ2-1, is DTGVSQNPRHKITKRGQNVTFRCDPISEHNRLYWYRQTLGQGPEFLTYFQNEAQLEKSRLLSDRFSAERPKGSFSTLEIQRTEQGDSAMYLCASRGLAGRYNEQFFGPGTRLTVL.

This clonotype was seen more than once but under ten times. This chain uses TRBV19 with TRBJ1-2; D uncertain. The CDR3 contains 16 residues. V lost 3 bases, J lost 3 bases, and 17 bases lay in between. Germline CDR1 reads LNHDA; CDR2 reads SQIVND (reference sequence). The DNA for the CDR3 is TGTGCCAGTAGTATCCTAGGACGGCTCTTAGACTATGGCTACACCTTC. Translated: CASSILGRLLDYGYTF.

This clonotype was detected only a few times. The chain is built from TRBV27 and TRBJ1-5, with 8 bases fitting TRBD1. V trimming: 6 bases; J trimming: 0 bases; junction bases outside the gene matches: 10. Per germline, CDR1 MNHEY and CDR2 SMNVEV (reference sequence). The CDR3 length is 17 residues. The CDR3: CASSHSTGGGSNQPQHF. In nucleotides, the CDR3 is TGTGCCAGCAGCCACTCCACAGGGGGAGGTAGCAATCAGCCCCAGCATTTT.